This T cell receptor beta chain was profiled in a study of blood T cell repertoires in COVID-19. The length of the CDR3 is 13 residues. V was trimmed by 3 bases and J by 2 bases, leaving 8 bases between them. Germline V gene lookup returns CDR1 LNHNV and CDR2 YYDKDF (reference sequence). TCRdb's table, derived via immunoSEQ multiplex PCR, lists solely in-frame clones and lacks some. The data show hundreds of thousands of clones, with roughly 90% seen just once and about 7% held by the top ten. The sequence was collected from an older woman with COVID-19, enrolled during active disease. Sequencing was carried out using peripheral blood. V gene TRBV15 combines with J gene TRBJ2-7; D gene ambiguous. CDR3 DNA: TGTGCCACCAGCAGCGATACTCCCTACGAGCAGTACTTC. This gives the protein CATSSDTPYEQYF.